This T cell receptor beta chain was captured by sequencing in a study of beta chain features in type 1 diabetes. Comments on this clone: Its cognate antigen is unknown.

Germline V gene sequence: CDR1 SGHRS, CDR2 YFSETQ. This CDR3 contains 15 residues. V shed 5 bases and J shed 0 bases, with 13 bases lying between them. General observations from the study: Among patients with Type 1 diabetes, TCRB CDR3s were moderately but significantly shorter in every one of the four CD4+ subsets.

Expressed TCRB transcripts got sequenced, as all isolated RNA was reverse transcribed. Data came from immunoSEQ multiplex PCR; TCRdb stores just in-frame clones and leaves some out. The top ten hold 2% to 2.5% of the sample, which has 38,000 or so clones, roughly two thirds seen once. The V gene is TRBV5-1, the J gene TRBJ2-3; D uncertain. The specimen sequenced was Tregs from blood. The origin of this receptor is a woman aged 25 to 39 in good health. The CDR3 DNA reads TGCGCCAGCAGTACCGGGTATTCAAGCACAGATACGCAGTATTTT. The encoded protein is CASSTGYSSTDTQYF.